One sample yielded the 19 T cell receptor beta chains listed below, sequenced in a study of sequential checkpoint blockade in melanoma (dated by TCRdb to about 2019). Libraries were constructed by the immunoSEQ multiplex PCR assay. TCRdb retrieved this table from immuneACCESS and kept in-frame rearrangements only. Not all clones are present; in checked studies, unresolved V genes account for under half, and no reason is known for the remainder. The sample includes about 28,000 clones, with about 72% observed a single time. Of the sample, about an eighth falls within the top ten clones. The treatment or condition label, as the study defines it: randomized to nivolumab then ipilimumab (arm A) or the reverse (arm B). The sequenced sample was CD8+ T cells sorted from blood (inferred from file names), obtained from a patient given nivolumab and ipilimumab in sequence. The source of these receptors is a human donor with melanoma.

The chain combines TRBV29-1 with TRBJ2-7; D possibly corresponds to TRBD2 (6 bases). This CDR3 comprises 17 residues. Trimming removed 3 bases from V and 1 base from J, with 22 bases in between. Per germline, CDR1 SQVTM and CDR2 ANQGSEA. Written as DNA, the CDR3 is TGCAGCGTTGAGGGTCGGTTAGGAGCGGGTGAGTCCTACGAGCAGTACTTC. This codes for CSVEGRLGAGESYEQYF.

CDR3 loop: CASSSRRQVDGYTF. In DNA, the CDR3 is TGTGCCAGCAGTTCTCGGAGACAGGTGGATGGCTACACCTTC. This rearrangement joins TRBV28 to TRBJ1-2; a possible D gene is TRBD1 (6 bases). Trimming stripped 4 bases from V and 6 bases from J, with 15 bases between. This CDR3 comprises 14 residues. Germline V gene sequence: CDR1 MDHEN, CDR2 SYDVKM.

The genes are TRBV7-9 and TRBJ2-3; 7 bases are a match to TRBD2. Trimming took 3 bases from V and 3 from J; bases not matched to a gene: 6. Germline CDR1 is SEHNR and CDR2 is FQNEAQ (reference sequence). CDR3 length equals 15 residues. CDR3 DNA: TGTGCCAGCAGCTTTATTCGCGGGGGTACAGATACGCAGTATTTT. Translated: CASSFIRGGTDTQYF.

The chain uses TRBV4-2 and TRBJ2-5; 7 bases match TRBD1. The CDR3 runs 14 residues. Germline CDR1 LGHNA, CDR2 YNFKEQ. J was trimmed by 5 bases and V by 6 bases; bases with no gene match: 9. The CDR3 nucleotides read TGTGCCAGCAGTAGCGACAGGGAACTCGAGACCCAGTACTTC. This gives the protein CASSSDRELETQYF.

This clone was recorded only once. This chain connects TRBV27 to TRBJ2-5; 9 nucleotides agree with TRBD1. The J call may not be correct, given that the DNA end is closer to TRBJ2-7. Per germline, CDR1 MNHEY and CDR2 SMNVEV (reference sequence). The CDR3 covers 15 residues. This CDR3 is CASSLAGTGTYEQYF. In nucleotides, the CDR3 is TGTGCCAGCAGTTTAGCCGGGACAGGGACCTACGAGCAGTACTTC.

The chain carries TRBV27 and TRBJ2-3; no clear D gene. V was trimmed by 4 bases and J by 5 bases, leaving 7 bases between them. CDR1 and CDR2 (germline): MNHEY, SMNVEV (reference sequence). The CDR3 runs 12 residues. The CDR3 DNA sequence: TGTGCCAGCAGTTCCCCGGGAGATACGCAGTATTTT. This gives the protein CASSSPGDTQYF.

The J gene is TRBJ2-7, the V gene TRBV11-3; no clear D gene. This CDR3 has 19 amino acids. Trimming stripped 0 bases from V and 0 bases from J, with 21 bases between. Germline values: CDR1 SGHNT, CDR2 YENEEA. Written as DNA, the CDR3 is TGTGCCAGCAGCTTAGATCGACTCCGCTATACCAGTAGCTCCTACGAGCAGTACTTC. It is translated as CASSLDRLRYTSSSYEQYF.

In its sample, this clone was seen once. This chain connects TRBV6-6 to TRBJ2-1, with 11 positions matching TRBD2. This CDR3 has 16 amino acids. V trimming: 6 bases; J trimming: 5 bases; junction bases outside the gene matches: 9. CDR1 is MNHNY, CDR2 SVGAGI, per germline (reference sequence). The DNA of the CDR3 is TGTGCCAGCAGACGTAGCGGGGGGGCCAGGGACAATGAGCAGTTCTTC. Translating it yields CASRRSGGARDNEQFF.

A single count supports this clone. The chain joins TRBV19 to TRBJ2-7; 8 bases line up with TRBD2. The ends lost 2 bases at V and 3 bases at J; junction bases unmatched: 6. In germline, CDR1 is LNHDA, CDR2 SQIVND (reference sequence). This CDR3 comprises 15 residues. The CDR3 is CASSILAGPIYEQYF. Here the CDR3 DNA reads TGTGCCAGTAGTATATTAGCGGGACCCATCTACGAGCAGTACTTC.

The chain links TRBV27 to TRBJ1-2, with a possible D match to TRBD1 (6 bases). CDR1 is MNHEY, CDR2 SMNVEV, per germline (reference sequence). V lost 2 bases, J lost 7 bases, and 11 bases lay in between. CDR3 size: 13 residues. The CDR3 here is CASSLGQGSGYTF. The CDR3 coding sequence is TGTGCCAGCAGTTTAGGGCAGGGGTCTGGCTACACCTTC.

This clone showed up just a few times. One end of the junction does not line up with germline, which may come from a read error. The V gene is TRBV18, the J gene TRBJ2-1; TRBD2 aligns across 10 bases. Per germline, CDR1 KGHSH and CDR2 LQKENI. The CDR3 has 16 residues. The CDR3 DNA sequence: TGTGCCAGCTCACCGGTCCTAGCGGGGGCCTACGATGAGCAGTTCTTC. Its translation is CASSPVLAGAYDEQFF.

This chain connects TRBV9 to TRBJ1-1; no reliable D call. This CDR3 has 13 residues. Looked up from germline, CDR1 is SGDLS and CDR2 is YYNGEE. Trimming stripped 4 bases from V and 1 base from J, with 8 bases between. CDR3 DNA sequence: TGTGCCAGCAGCACAAACACGAACACTGAAGCTTTCTTT. Protein product: CASSTNTNTEAFF.

V usage is TRBV7-2 and J usage is TRBJ1-2, with D uncertain. In germline, CDR1 is SGHTA, CDR2 FQGNSA. The V end lost 5 bases, the J end lost 0 bases, and 19 bases lay between the germline ends. There are 17 residues in the CDR3. The chain's CDR3 is CASSLGQFPGANYGYTF. As DNA, the CDR3 is TGTGCCAGCAGCCTAGGTCAATTCCCCGGGGCTAACTATGGCTACACCTTC.

CDR3 residues: CAWREYSPYTGELFF. CDR3 DNA sequence: TGTGCCTGGAGAGAATACAGTCCGTACACCGGGGAGCTGTTTTTT. The rearrangement links TRBV30 to TRBJ2-2, with D unclear. The germline CDR1 and CDR2 sequences are GTSNPN and SVGIG (reference sequence). V was shortened by 3 bases and J by 3 bases, with 14 bases between the two germline ends. The CDR3 spans 15 residues.

The V and J genes are TRBV19 and TRBJ2-1, with a tentative D call TRBD2 (5 bases). Per germline, CDR1 LNHDA and CDR2 SQIVND (reference sequence). This CDR3 is 14 amino acids long. Between the trimmed V and J ends, which lost 0 bases and 10 bases, there was a span of 13 bases. The CDR3 loop is CASSIDLAGPEQFF. Here the CDR3 DNA reads TGTGCCAGTAGTATAGATTTGGCGGGCCCCGAGCAGTTCTTC.

The V and J genes are TRBV28 and TRBJ2-1; the match to TRBD2 covers 8 bases. Germline trimming cut 7 bases from V and 10 bases from J; bases unmatched to any gene: 12. This CDR3 is built from 14 residues. The V gene's germline CDR1 is MDHEN and CDR2 SYDVKM. The CDR3 sequence is CASKSGGLTMEQFF. The CDR3 DNA reads TGTGCCAGCAAAAGCGGGGGCCTTACAATGGAGCAGTTCTTC. Complete variable domain (other parts from reference TRBV28 and TRBJ2-1): DVKVTQSSRYLVKRTGEKVFLECVQDMDHENMFWYRQDPGLGLRLIYFSYDVKMKEKGDIPEGYSVSREKKERFSLILESASTNQTSMYLCASKSGGLTMEQFFGPGTRLTVL.

The chain joins TRBV2 to TRBJ2-7; possibly TRBD1 for D (7 bases). The CDR3 loop spans 15 amino acids. Trimming cost V 6 bases and J 4 bases, with 19 bases left between them. Germline assignment: CDR1 SNHLY and CDR2 FYNNEI. Here the CDR3 reads CASSQGGPGGYEQYF. The CDR3 nucleotides are TGTGCCAGCAGCCAAGGGGGGCCAGGGGGATACGAGCAGTACTTC.

This clone has just a few counts. The chain joins TRBV10-3 to TRBJ2-5; possible D gene TRBD1, 5 bases. CDR3 length: 13 amino acids. Germline V CDR1 and CDR2: ENHRY, SYGVKD. Trimming took off 7 bases at V and 5 bases at J, with 14 bases between the two ends. The DNA for the CDR3 is TGTGCCATCACCGGGTCAGGGTTGGAGACCCAGTACTTC. This translates into CAITGSGLETQYF.

V and J are TRBV7-9 and TRBJ2-1; maybe TRBD1 (6 bases). V lost 4 bases, J lost 12 bases, and 13 bases lay in between. Germline V gene lookup returns CDR1 SEHNR and CDR2 FQNEAQ (reference sequence). The CDR3 has 12 residues. CDR3 protein: CASSSIQGWQFF. The CDR3 DNA is TGTGCCAGCAGCTCCATACAGGGTTGGCAGTTCTTC.